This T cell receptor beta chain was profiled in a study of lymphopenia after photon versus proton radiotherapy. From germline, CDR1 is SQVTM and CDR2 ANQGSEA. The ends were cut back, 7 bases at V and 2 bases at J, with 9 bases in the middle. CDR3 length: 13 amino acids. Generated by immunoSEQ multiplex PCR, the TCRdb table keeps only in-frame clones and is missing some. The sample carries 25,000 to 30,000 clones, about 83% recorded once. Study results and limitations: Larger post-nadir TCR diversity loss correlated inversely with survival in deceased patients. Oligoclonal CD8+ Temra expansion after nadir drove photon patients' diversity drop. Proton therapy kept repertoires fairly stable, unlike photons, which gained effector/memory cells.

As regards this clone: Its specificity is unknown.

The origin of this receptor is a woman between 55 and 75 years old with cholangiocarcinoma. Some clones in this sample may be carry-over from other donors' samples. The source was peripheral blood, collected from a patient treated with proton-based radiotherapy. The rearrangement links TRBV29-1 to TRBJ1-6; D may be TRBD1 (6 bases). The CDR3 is CSARQAYNSPLHF. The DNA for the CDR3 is TGCAGCGCCCGACAGGCCTATAATTCACCCCTCCACTTT. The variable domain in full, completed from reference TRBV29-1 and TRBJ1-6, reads SAVISQKPSRDICQRGTSLTIQCQVDSQVTMMFWYRQQPGQSLTLIATANQGSEATYESGFVIDKFPISRPNLTFSTLTVSNMSPEDSSIYLCSARQAYNSPLHFGNGTRLTVT.